Below, 12 T cell receptor beta chains from the same sample are listed, as sequenced in a study of control samples from healthy donors and cancer patients. TCRdb's copy holds only in-frame clones and misses some; the assay was immunoSEQ multiplex PCR. The sample consists of some 120,000 clones, roughly nine tenths of them appearing once. The sample comprised blood. The receptors here all came from a young woman in good health.

The gene calls are TRBV19 and TRBJ1-5; D gene unclear. Trimming cost V 7 bases and J 0 bases, with 13 bases left between them. Germline V gene data show CDR1 as LNHDA and CDR2 as SQIVND (reference sequence). The CDR3 runs 15 residues. CDR3 sequence: CASNPDFRSNQPQHF. DNA of the CDR3: TGTGCCAGTAATCCTGACTTCCGTAGCAATCAGCCCCAGCATTTT. Full variable domain (remainder filled in from reference TRBV19 and TRBJ1-5): DGGITQSPKYLFRKEGQNVTLSCEQNLNHDAMYWYRQDPGQGLRLIYYSQIVNDFQKGDIAEGYSVSREKKESFPLTVTSAQKNPTAFYLCASNPDFRSNQPQHFGDGTRLSIL.

A word on this clone: Other DNA sequences in the same sample also yield this CDR3. The V gene is TRBV5-1, the J gene TRBJ2-7, with TRBD1 matching over 7 bases. Trimming removed 3 bases from V and 2 bases from J; junction bases left unmatched: 2. The CDR3 has 13 residues. In germline, CDR1 is SGHRS, CDR2 YFSETQ. DNA for the CDR3: TGCGCCAGCAGCTCAGGGACAGCCTACGAGCAGTACTTC. Translation: CASSSGTAYEQYF.

The V call is TRBV19, the J call TRBJ2-3; D might be TRBD1 or TRBD2, each matching 5 bases. This CDR3 is built from 14 residues. Trimming took 10 bases from V and 0 from J, leaving 14 bases between them. Germline V gene data show CDR1 as LNHDA and CDR2 as SQIVND (reference sequence). The CDR3 DNA reads TGTGCCACCTCTCCGGGACGGAGCACAGATACGCAGTATTTT. Its translation: CATSPGRSTDTQYF.

This clone was counted only a few times. V and J are TRBV9 and TRBJ2-2, with 13 bases matching TRBD2. V lost 0 bases to trimming and J lost 5 bases; unmatched junction nucleotides: 4. The CDR3 covers 17 residues. CDR1 is SGDLS, CDR2 YYNGEE, per germline. CDR3 in amino acids: CASSVGRLAGGTGELFF. The CDR3 DNA follows: TGTGCCAGCAGCGTAGGTCGACTAGCGGGAGGTACCGGGGAGCTGTTTTTT.

V usage is TRBV29-1 and J usage is TRBJ2-1; D tentatively fits TRBD1 or TRBD2 (6 bases each). CDR3 length: 16 residues. Germline lookup yields CDR1 SQVTM and CDR2 ANQGSEA. With 4 bases removed from V and 8 bases from J, the gap between germline ends came to 24 bases. The CDR3 sequence is CSVGSGARTTLHEQFF. Written as DNA, the CDR3 is TGCAGCGTTGGATCAGGGGCGAGGACTACCCTCCATGAGCAGTTCTTC.

This rearrangement joins TRBV18 to TRBJ2-7; 7 bases line up with TRBD1. CDR3 length: 13 amino acids. Trimming removed 3 bases from V and 4 bases from J; junction bases left unmatched: 3. Germline V gene sequence: CDR1 KGHSH, CDR2 LQKENI. In nucleotides, the CDR3 is TGTGCCAGCTCACCCGTGACAGGGTACGAGCAGTACTTC. Residues: CASSPVTGYEQYF.

The rearrangement links TRBV2 to TRBJ2-2; TRBD2 matches 8 bases. V was pared by 7 bases and J by 6 bases, with 7 bases of the junction left unmatched. Germline loops: CDR1 SNHLY, CDR2 FYNNEI. The CDR3 length is 14 residues. CDR3 residues: CASTGGAGPGELFF. In DNA, the CDR3 is TGTGCCAGCACCGGGGGGGCCGGGCCCGGGGAGCTGTTTTTT.

The chain uses TRBV29-1 and TRBJ2-3; 8 bases fit TRBD1. The ends lost 2 bases at V and 3 bases at J; junction bases unmatched: 7. CDR1 is SQVTM and CDR2 is ANQGSEA in the germline V gene. CDR3 length equals 15 residues. The CDR3 nucleotides read TGCAGCGTTGAAAGGAGGACAGGGTCTACAGATACGCAGTATTTT. Amino acids: CSVERRTGSTDTQYF.

The chain recombines TRBV27 with TRBJ1-2; D remains unclear. The germline V gene has CDR1 MNHEY and CDR2 SMNVEV (reference sequence). Trimming stripped 6 bases from V and 8 bases from J, with 13 bases between. The CDR3 contains 12 residues. The CDR3 DNA is TGTGCCAGCAGGGACCAAGGGCCAGGCTACACCTTC. Protein: CASRDQGPGYTF.

This chain links TRBV11-2 with TRBJ1-3; no clear D. Trimming shortened V by 3 bases and J by 3 bases, and 6 bases separated the two germline ends. CDR3 length: 13 residues. The germline gives CDR1 SGHAT, CDR2 FQNNGV. The CDR3 DNA reads as TGTGCCAGCAGCTTTAACATTGGAAACACCATATATTTT. Residues: CASSFNIGNTIYF.

This chain links TRBV21-1 with TRBJ1-5. TRBV21-1 is marked as a pseudogene. This CDR3 is 21 amino acids long. CDR3 coding DNA: TGTGCCAGCAGCAAAGGGCGGGAGGAACAGGGGGGAGGATATGGCAATCAGCCCCAGCATTTT. It specifies CASSKGREEQGGGYGNQPQHF.

The genes are TRBV5-1 and TRBJ2-2, with D perhaps TRBD2 (6 bases). The germline V gene encodes CDR1 SGHRS and CDR2 YFSETQ. The length of the CDR3 is 16 residues. The V end was cut by 2 bases, the J end by 0 bases, with 11 bases between. This CDR3 is CASSFIPGANTGELFF. The CDR3 DNA reads TGCGCCAGCAGCTTTATCCCGGGAGCGAACACCGGGGAGCTGTTTTTT. The whole variable domain, remainder taken from reference TRBV5-1 and TRBJ2-2, is KAGVTQTPRYLIKTRGQQVTLSCSPISGHRSVSWYQQTPGQGLQFLFEYFSETQRNKGNFPGRFSGRQFSNSRSEMNVSTLELGDSALYLCASSFIPGANTGELFFGEGSRLTVL.